This entry lists 22 T cell receptor beta chains sequenced from one sample in a study of a mutant IDH1 vaccine in newly diagnosed glioma. Regarding time point: week 35, safety follow-up. The vaccine gave 300 ug of a 20-mer mutant IDH1 peptide subcutaneously per dose. This table comes from immunoSEQ multiplex PCR, and its TCRdb copy is limited to in-frame clones, with some not included. Counted here are over 35,000 clones, roughly four fifths occurring once; the ten biggest clones make up under 6%. For these TCRs, the target antigens are not known. The sample was PBMCs, taken from a glioma patient whose treatment included an IDH1 peptide vaccine. These receptors came from a woman in her forties or fifties with glioma.

This clone was observed a few times. V gene TRBV7-6 combines with J gene TRBJ1-2; tentative D call: TRBD1 (5 bases). The CDR3 has 12 amino acids. Germline V gene sequence: CDR1 SGHVS, CDR2 FNYEAQ. Trimming took off 5 bases at V and 6 bases at J, with 10 bases between the two ends. The DNA of the CDR3 is TGTGCCAGCAGCCACGGGACGGATGGCTACACCTTC. Protein product: CASSHGTDGYTF. Using reference TRBV7-6 and TRBJ1-2 for the parts outside the CDR3, the full variable domain is GAGVSQSPRYKVTKRGQDVALRCDPISGHVSLYWYRQALGQGPEFLTYFNYEAQQDKSGLPNDRFSAERPEGSISTLTIQRTEQRDSAMYRCASSHGTDGYTFGSGTRLTVV.

The V and J genes are TRBV6-5 and TRBJ1-1, with D uncertain. The CDR3 length is 13 residues. Trimming removed 10 bases from V and 4 bases from J, with 16 bases in between. Germline loops: CDR1 MNHEY, CDR2 SVGAGI. For the CDR3, the DNA is TGTGCCACGAATCGGCGGGTTGGCACTGAAGCTTTCTTT. Translation: CATNRRVGTEAFF.

The chain links TRBV13 to TRBJ2-7; D ambiguous. CDR1 is PRHDT and CDR2 is FYEKMQ in the germline V gene (reference sequence). Trimming took off 10 bases at V and 0 bases at J, with 10 bases between the two ends. The CDR3 totals 12 residues. Here the CDR3 DNA reads TGTGCCACCTCCTTACCCTCCTACGAGCAGTACTTC. Protein: CATSLPSYEQYF.

V is TRBV4-3 and J is TRBJ1-3; the D gene is possibly TRBD1 (5 bases). The germline V gene has CDR1 LGHNA and CDR2 YSLEER. CDR3 size: 15 residues. V lost 3 bases and J 4 bases, leaving 13 bases between the germline ends. For the CDR3, the DNA is TGCGCCAGCAGCCAGTGGCGTGGGGGGGGAAACACCATATATTTT. Translated: CASSQWRGGGNTIYF.

The chain combines TRBV5-1 with TRBJ1-2; D is unclear. The V and J ends lost 2 bases and 6 bases respectively, with 14 bases between them. Germline loops: CDR1 SGHRS, CDR2 YFSETQ. The CDR3 loop spans 14 amino acids. CDR3 residues: CASSFSPGSDGYTF. As DNA, the CDR3 is TGCGCCAGCAGCTTTTCCCCGGGGTCGGATGGCTACACCTTC.

The J gene is TRBJ1-2, the V gene TRBV6-6, with 7 bases identical to TRBD1. CDR1 and CDR2 from the germline V gene are MNHNY and SVGAGI (reference sequence). This CDR3 is 15 amino acids long. V lost 5 bases and J lost 2; bases outside the gene matches: 8. The CDR3 here is CASSHFTTGNYGYTF. The CDR3 DNA sequence: TGTGCCAGCAGTCACTTTACGACAGGGAACTATGGCTACACCTTC.

V usage is TRBV7-9 and J usage is TRBJ1-4, with 7 bases fitting TRBD1. V was clipped by 5 bases and J by 4 bases; unmatched bases: 7. The V gene's germline CDR1 is SEHNR and CDR2 FQNEAQ (reference sequence). This CDR3 comprises 15 residues. CDR3 sequence: CASSKGQVFNEKLFF. The CDR3 DNA sequence: TGTGCCAGCAGCAAAGGACAGGTTTTTAATGAAAAACTGTTTTTT.

J is TRBJ2-2 and V is TRBV5-1, with 8 bases lining up with TRBD1. In germline, CDR1 is SGHRS, CDR2 YFSETQ. Trimming cost V 0 bases and J 5 bases; bases outside gene matches: 3. The CDR3 runs to 15 residues. CDR3 DNA: TGCGCCAGCAGCTTGGTCGGACAGGGAACCGGGGAGCTGTTTTTT. Its protein product is CASSLVGQGTGELFF.

J is TRBJ2-7 and V is TRBV11-3; 11 nucleotides match TRBD2. Germline assignment: CDR1 SGHNT and CDR2 YENEEA. The CDR3 consists of 15 residues. J was trimmed by 0 bases and V by 3 bases; bases with no gene match: 1. The CDR3 region has the DNA TGTGCCAGCAGCTTGGGACTAGCGGCCTCCTACGAGCAGTACTTC. It codes for CASSLGLAASYEQYF.

The chain combines TRBV5-4 with TRBJ2-3; 12 bases map to TRBD2. Per germline, CDR1 SGHNT and CDR2 YYREEE (reference sequence). The CDR3 sequence is 17 residues long. V gave up 0 bases and J gave up 1 base; unmatched junction bases: 3. CDR3 DNA: TGTGCCAGCAGCTTGGGGCTAGCGGGGGGGGGCACAGATACGCAGTATTTT. This translates into CASSLGLAGGGTDTQYF.

The J gene is TRBJ2-3, the V gene TRBV2; 8 bases match TRBD1. The ends lost 6 bases at V and 6 bases at J; junction bases unmatched: 11. The length of the CDR3 is 15 residues. Germline CDR1 SNHLY, CDR2 FYNNEI. In DNA, the CDR3 is TGTGCCAGCAGGATAGGACAGGGCCCAGGGGATACGCAGTATTTT. Encoded protein: CASRIGQGPGDTQYF.

V and J are TRBV5-1 and TRBJ2-7, with TRBD1 as a possible D gene (5 bases). V lost 4 bases to trimming and J lost 4 bases, with 9 bases between them. There are 12 residues in the CDR3. Germline V gene sequence: CDR1 SGHRS, CDR2 YFSETQ. Here the CDR3 reads CASSSAGYEQYF. The CDR3 region has the DNA TGCGCCAGCAGCAGCGCAGGGTACGAGCAGTACTTC. Full variable domain (remainder filled in from reference TRBV5-1 and TRBJ2-7): KAGVTQTPRYLIKTRGQQVTLSCSPISGHRSVSWYQQTPGQGLQFLFEYFSETQRNKGNFPGRFSGRQFSNSRSEMNVSTLELGDSALYLCASSSAGYEQYFGPGTRLTVT.

The chain combines TRBV9 with TRBJ1-4; 8 positions agree with TRBD1. The CDR3 has 16 amino acids. Trimming at V came to 0 bases and at J to 3 bases, leaving 4 bases not matched to a gene. Germline V gene sequence: CDR1 SGDLS, CDR2 YYNGEE. For the CDR3, the DNA is TGTGCCAGCAGCGTAGCCCCGACAGGGGCTAATGAAAAACTGTTTTTT. It codes for CASSVAPTGANEKLFF.

This CDR3 is CASSITGGRTEAFF. The CDR3 nucleotides are TGTGCCAGTAGCATCACAGGGGGCCGAACTGAAGCTTTCTTT. The chain carries TRBV19 and TRBJ1-1; 9 bases are shared with TRBD1. Per germline, CDR1 LNHDA and CDR2 SQIVND (reference sequence). The trim removed 6 bases at V and 5 bases at J, leaving 7 bases unmatched. This CDR3 contains 14 residues.

This clone was picked up a small number of times. The chain employs TRBV5-6 and TRBJ2-1; D is undetermined. V was shortened by 2 bases and J by 4 bases, with 16 bases between the two germline ends. CDR3 size: 16 residues. Germline CDR1 is SGHDT and CDR2 is YYEEEE. CDR3 coding DNA: TGTGCCAGCAGCTTCCGGGTCCTCTCCCGTTACAATGAGCAGTTCTTC. As protein: CASSFRVLSRYNEQFF.

This clone was seen once. J is TRBJ1-6 and V is TRBV7-8, with 8 bases that match TRBD1. This CDR3 is built from 15 residues. V lost 9 bases and J lost 7; bases outside the gene matches: 11. Germline CDR1 reads SGHVS; CDR2 reads FQNEAQ. Written as DNA, the CDR3 is TGTGCCAGACGCGACAGGGGAAGTAAGAATTCACCCCTCCACTTT. This sequence encodes CARRDRGSKNSPLHF.

This clone occurred once. This chain joins TRBV5-1 and TRBJ1-1; the D gene is possibly TRBD1 (6 bases). Germline lookup yields CDR1 SGHRS and CDR2 YFSETQ. The CDR3 loop spans 13 amino acids. V was cut by 2 bases and J by 6 bases, with 11 bases left in between. CDR3 nucleotide sequence: TGCGCCAGCAGCTTCGGGGGGCTATCTGAAGCTTTCTTT. Translation gives CASSFGGLSEAFF.

This chain connects TRBV6-5 to TRBJ1-5, with a weak D call TRBD1 (6 bases). The length of the CDR3 is 14 residues. Trimming cost V 10 bases and J 2 bases, with 15 bases left between them. Per the germline V gene, CDR1 is MNHEY and CDR2 is SVGAGI. CDR3 sequence: CAIATGNGNQPQHF. As DNA, the CDR3 is TGTGCCATCGCCACAGGGAATGGCAATCAGCCCCAGCATTTT.

This chain joins TRBV18 and TRBJ1-5, with 8 bases identical to TRBD1. Looked up from germline, CDR1 is KGHSH and CDR2 is LQKENI. The length of the CDR3 is 14 residues. Unmatched junction bases numbered 3, after V lost 5 bases and J lost 3 bases. CDR3 bases: TGTGCCAGCTCATCTCAGGGGGCCAATCAGCCCCAGCATTTT. It specifies CASSSQGANQPQHF.

J is TRBJ2-7 and V is TRBV5-1, with 9 bases identical to TRBD2. Germline trimming cut 1 base from V and 6 bases from J; bases unmatched to any gene: 5. Germline values: CDR1 SGHRS, CDR2 YFSETQ. The CDR3 covers 14 residues. The DNA for the CDR3 is TGCGCCAGCAGCTTGTCTAGCGGGGTTGTCGAGCAGTACTTC. It codes for CASSLSSGVVEQYF.

The chain employs TRBV19 and TRBJ1-6; 11 positions match TRBD1. Germline V CDR1 and CDR2: LNHDA, SQIVND (reference sequence). V was clipped by 6 bases and J by 8 bases; unmatched bases: 9. This CDR3 spans 16 amino acids. CDR3 DNA sequence: TGTGCCAGTAGCCCGGGACAGGGGGTCATGGATTCACCCCTCCACTTT. The encoded protein is CASSPGQGVMDSPLHF.

This chain uses TRBV15 with TRBJ1-2; D is unclear. The ends were cut back, 2 bases at V and 1 base at J, with 8 bases in the middle. Germline values: CDR1 LNHNV, CDR2 YYDKDF (reference sequence). This CDR3 spans 14 amino acids. CDR3 loop: CATSRPPVNYGYTF. CDR3 nucleotide sequence: TGTGCCACCAGCAGACCCCCGGTTAACTATGGCTACACCTTC.